The 10 T cell receptor beta chains reported below all come from one sample, sequenced in a study of shared clonotypes between healthy human individuals. Only in-frame clones appear in the TCRdb table, and some are missing; sequencing was by immunoSEQ multiplex PCR. The sample includes around 2,000,000 clones, 85% to 95% of them seen just once. The sequencing input was naive CD4+ T cells sorted from blood. Sample subset: CD45RA+ positively selected. The receptors here all came from a man between 18 and 35 years old in good health.

On this clone: Other DNA sequences in this sample translate to the same CDR3. This chain connects TRBV18 to TRBJ2-7, with D unclear. There are 13 residues in the CDR3. CDR1 and CDR2 from the germline V gene are KGHSH and LQKENI. V lost 2 bases and J lost 4, with 9 bases in between. CDR3 bases: TGTGCCAGCTCACCAGGGATGGGATACGAGCAGTACTTC. Its protein product is CASSPGMGYEQYF.

The chain carries TRBV7-2 and TRBJ1-2; D possibly corresponds to TRBD1 (5 bases). CDR1 and CDR2 from the germline V gene are SGHTA and FQGNSA. The V end was cut by 1 base, the J end by 7 bases, with 16 bases between. The length of the CDR3 is 15 residues. CDR3 region: CASSLESRVQGGYTF. CDR3 bases: TGTGCCAGCAGCTTAGAGAGCAGGGTGCAGGGTGGCTACACCTTC.

V gene TRBV5-1 combines with J gene TRBJ2-7; 10 nucleotides agree with TRBD1. Looked up from germline, CDR1 is SGHRS and CDR2 is YFSETQ. Losses at the gene ends were 4 bases for V and 4 bases for J; bases not matched to a gene: 11. This CDR3 is built from 16 residues. The CDR3 loop is CASSPTGQGISYEQYF. CDR3 coding DNA: TGCGCCAGCAGCCCAACGGGACAGGGGATTTCGTACGAGCAGTACTTC.

The chain has TRBV9 and TRBJ1-1; 7 bases line up with TRBD1. V lost 0 bases and J lost 1; bases outside the gene matches: 6. CDR3 length equals 16 residues. Germline CDR1 reads SGDLS; CDR2 reads YYNGEE. This chain's CDR3 is CASSVGGRQGNTEAFF. The CDR3, as DNA: TGTGCCAGCAGCGTAGGGGGGCGACAGGGGAACACTGAAGCTTTCTTT.

About this clone itself: Other nucleotide sequences in the sample specify the same CDR3. This chain uses TRBV9 with TRBJ1-1, with TRBD1 as a possible D gene (6 bases). This CDR3 has 14 amino acids. Per germline, CDR1 SGDLS and CDR2 YYNGEE. V lost 4 bases and J 1 base, leaving 11 bases between the germline ends. The CDR3 nucleotides read TGTGCCAGCAGCCCAACGACAGGGAACACTGAAGCTTTCTTT. Translated: CASSPTTGNTEAFF.

This chain links TRBV9 with TRBJ2-7; 12 bases fit TRBD1. CDR1 is SGDLS, CDR2 YYNGEE, per germline. The CDR3 sequence is 11 residues long. The CDR3 region has the DNA TGTGCCAGCAGCGATGGGACAGGGGGCAAAGTA. Protein: CASSDGTGGKV.

This sequence joins TRBV5-1 and TRBJ2-7; 9 bases align to TRBD2. Germline V gene lookup returns CDR1 SGHRS and CDR2 YFSETQ. The V segment lost 5 bases and the J segment 0 bases; nucleotides outside the gene matches: 6. This CDR3 comprises 15 residues. This CDR3 reads CASRIAGDPSYEQYF. The CDR3 DNA reads TGCGCCAGCAGGATAGCGGGAGATCCCTCCTACGAGCAGTACTTC. The complete variable domain, with remaining parts taken from reference TRBV5-1 and TRBJ2-7, reads KAGVTQTPRYLIKTRGQQVTLSCSPISGHRSVSWYQQTPGQGLQFLFEYFSETQRNKGNFPGRFSGRQFSNSRSEMNVSTLELGDSALYLCASRIAGDPSYEQYFGPGTRLTVT.

The chain joins TRBV9 to TRBJ2-2; TRBD2 matches at 7 bases. The germline V gene encodes CDR1 SGDLS and CDR2 YYNGEE. Trimming at V came to 3 bases and at J to 0 bases, leaving 8 bases not matched to a gene. The CDR3 runs to 17 residues. This CDR3 is CASSARPAGANTGELFF. The CDR3 nucleotides are TGTGCCAGCAGCGCCCGCCCTGCGGGAGCGAACACCGGGGAGCTGTTTTTT. The full variable domain, in which reference TRBV9 and TRBJ2-2 provide the parts outside the CDR3, is DSGVTQTPKHLITATGQRVTLRCSPRSGDLSVYWYQQSLDQGLQFLIQYYNGEERAKGNILERFSAQQFPDLHSELNLSSLELGDSALYFCASSARPAGANTGELFFGEGSRLTVL.

To note about this clone: At one boundary the junction diverges from the germline segment, which might be a read error. V gene TRBV2 combines with J gene TRBJ1-6; 8 nucleotides match TRBD1. The CDR3 totals 15 residues. Germline V gives CDR1 SNHLY, CDR2 FYNNEI. In DNA form, the CDR3 reads TGTGCCAGCAGTGAAGAGGGGGCAGGGGGCGGCCCGTTCTACTTT. Protein sequence: CASSEEGAGGGPFYF.

The chain combines TRBV30 with TRBJ1-5; 10 bases line up with TRBD1. J gave up 5 bases and V 5 bases, and 3 bases lay outside the gene matches. From germline, CDR1 is GTSNPN and CDR2 SVGIG (reference sequence). The CDR3 extends over 13 amino acids. CDR3 DNA sequence: TGTGCCTGGGGACAGGGGGTCGATCAGCCCCAGCATTTT. It translates to CAWGQGVDQPQHF. The full variable domain, its missing parts supplied by reference TRBV30 and TRBJ1-5, is SQTIHQWPATLVQPVGSPLSLECTVEGTSNPNLYWYRQAAGRGLQLLFYSVGIGQISSEVPQNLSASRPQDRQFILSSKKLLLSDSGFYLCAWGQGVDQPQHFGDGTRLSIL.